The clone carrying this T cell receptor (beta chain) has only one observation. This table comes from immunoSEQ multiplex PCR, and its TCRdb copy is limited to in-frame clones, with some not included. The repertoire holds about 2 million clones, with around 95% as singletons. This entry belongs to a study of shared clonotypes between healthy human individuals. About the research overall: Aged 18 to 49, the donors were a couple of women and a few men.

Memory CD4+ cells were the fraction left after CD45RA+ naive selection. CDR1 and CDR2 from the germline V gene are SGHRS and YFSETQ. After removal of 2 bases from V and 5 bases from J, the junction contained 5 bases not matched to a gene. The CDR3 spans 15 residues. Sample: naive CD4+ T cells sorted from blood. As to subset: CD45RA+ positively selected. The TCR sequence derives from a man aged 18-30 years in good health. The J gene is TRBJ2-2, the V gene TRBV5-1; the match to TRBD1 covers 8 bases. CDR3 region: CASSFQGAWTGELFF. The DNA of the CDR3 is TGCGCCAGCAGCTTTCAGGGGGCTTGGACCGGGGAGCTGTTTTTT.